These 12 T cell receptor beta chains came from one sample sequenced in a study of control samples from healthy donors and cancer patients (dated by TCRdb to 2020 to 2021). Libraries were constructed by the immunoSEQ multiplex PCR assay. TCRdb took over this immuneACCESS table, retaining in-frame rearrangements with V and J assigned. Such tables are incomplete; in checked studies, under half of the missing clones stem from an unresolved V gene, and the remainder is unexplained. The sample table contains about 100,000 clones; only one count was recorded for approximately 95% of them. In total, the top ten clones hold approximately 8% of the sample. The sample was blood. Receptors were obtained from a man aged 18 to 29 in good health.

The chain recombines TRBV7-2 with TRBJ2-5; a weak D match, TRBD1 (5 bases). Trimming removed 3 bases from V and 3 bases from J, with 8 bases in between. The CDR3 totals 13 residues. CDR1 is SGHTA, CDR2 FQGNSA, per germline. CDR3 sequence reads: CASSLGPKETQYF. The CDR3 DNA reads TGTGCCAGCAGCTTGGGGCCCAAAGAGACCCAGTACTTC.

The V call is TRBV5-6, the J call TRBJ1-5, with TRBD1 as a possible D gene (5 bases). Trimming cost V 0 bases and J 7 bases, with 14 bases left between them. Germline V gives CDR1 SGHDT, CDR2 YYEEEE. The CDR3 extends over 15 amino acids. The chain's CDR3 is CASSLAPGQGQPQHF. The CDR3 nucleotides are TGTGCCAGCAGCTTGGCCCCAGGGCAGGGACAGCCCCAGCATTTT.

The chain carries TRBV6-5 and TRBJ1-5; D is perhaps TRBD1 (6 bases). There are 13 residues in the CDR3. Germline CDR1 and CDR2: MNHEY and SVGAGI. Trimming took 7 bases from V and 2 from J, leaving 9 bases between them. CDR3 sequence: CASTPGGNQPQHF. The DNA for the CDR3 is TGTGCCAGCACACCAGGGGGCAATCAGCCCCAGCATTTT.

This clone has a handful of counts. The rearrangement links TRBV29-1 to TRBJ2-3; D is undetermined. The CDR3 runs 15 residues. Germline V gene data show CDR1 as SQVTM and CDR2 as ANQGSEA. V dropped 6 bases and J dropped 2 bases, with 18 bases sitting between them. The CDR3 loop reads CSVDPGVSNTDTQYF. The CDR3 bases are TGCAGCGTCGACCCTGGAGTCAGTAACACAGATACGCAGTATTTT.

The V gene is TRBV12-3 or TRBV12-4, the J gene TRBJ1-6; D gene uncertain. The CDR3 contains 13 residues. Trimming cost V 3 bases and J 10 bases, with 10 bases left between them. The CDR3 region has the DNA TGTGCCAGCAGTTTTGGATGGAAATCACCCCTCCACTTT. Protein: CASSFGWKSPLHF.

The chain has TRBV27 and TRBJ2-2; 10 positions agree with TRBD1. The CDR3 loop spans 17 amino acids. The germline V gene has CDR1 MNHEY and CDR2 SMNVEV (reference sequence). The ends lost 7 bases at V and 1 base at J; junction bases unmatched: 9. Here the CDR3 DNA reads TGTGCCAGCACCTGGACAGGGGGAGCTTGGAACACCGGGGAGCTGTTTTTT. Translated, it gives CASTWTGGAWNTGELFF.

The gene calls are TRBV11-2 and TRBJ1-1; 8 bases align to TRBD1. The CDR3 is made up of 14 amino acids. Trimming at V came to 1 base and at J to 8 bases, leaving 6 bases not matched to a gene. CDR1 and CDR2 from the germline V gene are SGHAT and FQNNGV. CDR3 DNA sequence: TGTGCCAGCAGCTTAGGCCGCAGGGGGCGAGAAGCTTTCTTT. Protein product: CASSLGRRGREAFF.

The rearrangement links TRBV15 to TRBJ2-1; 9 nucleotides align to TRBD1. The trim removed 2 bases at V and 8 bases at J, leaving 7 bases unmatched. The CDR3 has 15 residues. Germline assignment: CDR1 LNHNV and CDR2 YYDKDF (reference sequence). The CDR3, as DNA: TGTGCCACCAGCAGACCAGAGGACAGGGGATATGAGCAGTTCTTC. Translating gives CATSRPEDRGYEQFF.

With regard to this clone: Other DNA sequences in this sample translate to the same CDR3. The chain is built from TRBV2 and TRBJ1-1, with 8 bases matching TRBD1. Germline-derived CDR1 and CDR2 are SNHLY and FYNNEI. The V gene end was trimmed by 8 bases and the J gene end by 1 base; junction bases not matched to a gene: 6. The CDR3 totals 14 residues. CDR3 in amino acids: CASGRQGSNTEAFF. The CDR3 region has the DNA TGTGCCAGCGGAAGACAGGGGTCGAACACTGAAGCTTTCTTT.

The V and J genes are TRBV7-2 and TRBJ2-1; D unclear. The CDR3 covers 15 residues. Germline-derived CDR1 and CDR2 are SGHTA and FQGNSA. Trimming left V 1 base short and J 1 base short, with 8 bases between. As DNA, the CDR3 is TGTGCCAGCAGCTTAGTTCCGGAGTCCTACAATGAGCAGTTCTTC. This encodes CASSLVPESYNEQFF.

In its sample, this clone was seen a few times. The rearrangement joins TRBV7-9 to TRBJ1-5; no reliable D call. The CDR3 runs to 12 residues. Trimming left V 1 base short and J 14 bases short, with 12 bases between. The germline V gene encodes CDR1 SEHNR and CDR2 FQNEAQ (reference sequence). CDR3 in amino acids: CASSLDFRGKHF. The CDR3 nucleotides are TGTGCCAGCAGCTTAGATTTCCGCGGGAAGCATTTT.

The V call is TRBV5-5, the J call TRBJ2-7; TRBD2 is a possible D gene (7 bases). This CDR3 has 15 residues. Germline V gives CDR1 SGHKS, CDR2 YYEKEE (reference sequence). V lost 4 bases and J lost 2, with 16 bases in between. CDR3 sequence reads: CASSPPRGGAYEQYF. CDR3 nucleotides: TGTGCCAGCAGCCCTCCGCGCGGGGGCGCCTACGAGCAGTACTTC.